Many counts were recorded for the clone carrying this TCR beta chain. Antigen unknown. Using RNA transcripts as the source, TCR beta CDR3 regions were amplified. Carried out on the TCR CDR3, a first-round RT-PCR used the HTBI primer set. From the multiplex PCR reads, TCRdb called clonotypes with MiXCR, one entry per CDR3 protein. The sample shows 310,000 or so distinct CDR3 sequences, approximately 15% of them seen only once. These data are taken from a study of T cells in Graves' hyperthyroidism and ophthalmopathy. Study-wide findings and caveats: Most thyroid clonotypes with frequency above 0.001 were detected in blood.

V was pared by 5 bases and J by 0 bases, with 14 bases between. This CDR3 comprises 15 residues. Sequencing was done on a sample of blood. This clonotype was sampled from a woman aged 55-75 years with Graves' ophthalmopathy. The genes are TRBV12-3 or TRBV12-4 and TRBJ2-7; TRBD1 is a possible D gene (6 bases). The DNA for the CDR3 is TGTGCCAGCAGTAAGGACAGTTGGGCCTCCTACGAGCAGTACTTC. Its translation: CASSKDSWASYEQYF.